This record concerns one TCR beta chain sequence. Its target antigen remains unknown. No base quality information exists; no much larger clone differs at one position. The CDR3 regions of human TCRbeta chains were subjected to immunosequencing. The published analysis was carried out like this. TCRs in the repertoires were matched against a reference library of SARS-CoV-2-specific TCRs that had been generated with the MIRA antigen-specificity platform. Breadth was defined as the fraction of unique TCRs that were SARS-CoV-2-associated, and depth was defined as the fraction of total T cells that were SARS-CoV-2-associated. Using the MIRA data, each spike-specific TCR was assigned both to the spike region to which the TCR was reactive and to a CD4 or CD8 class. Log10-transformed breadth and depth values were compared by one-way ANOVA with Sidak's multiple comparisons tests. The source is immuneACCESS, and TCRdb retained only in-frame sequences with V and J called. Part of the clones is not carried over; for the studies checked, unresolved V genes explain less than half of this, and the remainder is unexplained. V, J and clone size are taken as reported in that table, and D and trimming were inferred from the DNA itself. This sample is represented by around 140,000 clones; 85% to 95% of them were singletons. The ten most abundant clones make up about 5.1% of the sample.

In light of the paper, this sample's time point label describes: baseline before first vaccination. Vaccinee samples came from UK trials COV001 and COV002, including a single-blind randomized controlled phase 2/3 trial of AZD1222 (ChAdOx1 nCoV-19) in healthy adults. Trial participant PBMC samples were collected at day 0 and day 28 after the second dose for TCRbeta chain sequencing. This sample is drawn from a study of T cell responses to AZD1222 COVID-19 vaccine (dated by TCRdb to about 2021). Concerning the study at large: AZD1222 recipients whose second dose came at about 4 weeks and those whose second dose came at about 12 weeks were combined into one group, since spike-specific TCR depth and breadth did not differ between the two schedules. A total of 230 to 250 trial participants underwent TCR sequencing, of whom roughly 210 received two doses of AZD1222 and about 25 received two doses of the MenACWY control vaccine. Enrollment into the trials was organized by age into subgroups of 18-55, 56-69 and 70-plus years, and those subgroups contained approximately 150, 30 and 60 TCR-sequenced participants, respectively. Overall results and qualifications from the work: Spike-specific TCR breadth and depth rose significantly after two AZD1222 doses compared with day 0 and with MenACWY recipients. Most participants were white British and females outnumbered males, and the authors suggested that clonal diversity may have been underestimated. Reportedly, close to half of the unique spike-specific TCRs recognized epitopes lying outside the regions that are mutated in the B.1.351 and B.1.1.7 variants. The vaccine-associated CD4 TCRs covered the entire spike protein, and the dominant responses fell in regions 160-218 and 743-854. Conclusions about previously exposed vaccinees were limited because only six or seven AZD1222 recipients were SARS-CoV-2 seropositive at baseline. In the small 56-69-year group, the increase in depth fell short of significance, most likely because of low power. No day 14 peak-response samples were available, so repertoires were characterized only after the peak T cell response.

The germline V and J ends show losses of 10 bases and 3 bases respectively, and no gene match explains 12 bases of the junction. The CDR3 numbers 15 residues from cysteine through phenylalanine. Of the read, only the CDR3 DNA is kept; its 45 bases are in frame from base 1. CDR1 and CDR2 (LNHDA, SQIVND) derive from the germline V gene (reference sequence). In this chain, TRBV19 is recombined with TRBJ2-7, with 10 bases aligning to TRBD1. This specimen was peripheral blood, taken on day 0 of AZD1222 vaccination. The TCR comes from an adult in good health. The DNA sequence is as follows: TGTGCCACTTCATACTCCGGGACAGGGGACTACGAGCAGTACTTC. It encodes CATSYSGTGDYEQYF.